These 24 T cell receptor beta chains came from one sample sequenced in a study of T-cell memory formation after mild COVID-19. MiXCR, applied by TCRdb to the 5' RACE reads, yields one record per CDR3 protein. The table has 150,000 to 200,000 distinct CDR3 sequences, under 14% seen once. Source material: PBMCs or a T cell subset sorted from them (not recorded which). The receptors were sampled from a young man who had mild COVID-19 (a few samples of this study predate the infection). Cell type and time point are not known.

J is TRBJ1-6 and V is TRBV5-1; 8 nucleotides agree with TRBD1. Germline V gene data show CDR1 as SGHRS and CDR2 as YFSETQ. V was pared by 0 bases and J by 9 bases, with 11 bases of the junction left unmatched. The CDR3 totals 17 residues. CDR3 region: CASSLGNPGQASSPLHF. CDR3 nucleotides: TGCGCCAGCAGCTTGGGAAACCCGGGACAGGCCTCTTCACCCCTCCACTTT. The full variable domain, rest sourced from reference TRBV5-1 and TRBJ1-6, is KAGVTQTPRYLIKTRGQQVTLSCSPISGHRSVSWYQQTPGQGLQFLFEYFSETQRNKGNFPGRFSGRQFSNSRSEMNVSTLELGDSALYLCASSLGNPGQASSPLHFGNGTRLTVT.

CDR3 nucleotide sequence: TGTGCCAGTGAAGGAAGTCTAACCTACGAGCAGTACTTC. This encodes CASEGSLTYEQYF. The chain links TRBV2 to TRBJ2-7; D call uncertain. Trimming cost V 9 bases and J 2 bases, with 14 bases left between them. Germline V CDR1 and CDR2: SNHLY, FYNNEI. This CDR3 is built from 13 residues.

This clonotype showed up many times. The chain combines TRBV5-4 with TRBJ2-5; unclear D gene. Trimming stripped 1 base from V and 3 bases from J, with 7 bases between. The CDR3 loop spans 13 amino acids. From germline, CDR1 is SGHNT and CDR2 YYREEE (reference sequence). Here the CDR3 DNA reads TGTGCCAGCAGCTTGCCGTACGAAGAGACCCAGTACTTC. It specifies CASSLPYEETQYF.

This clonotype was seen only a few times. V is TRBV7-8 and J is TRBJ2-3; 9 nucleotides match TRBD1. The CDR3 is 18 amino acids. Germline CDR1 SGHVS, CDR2 FQNEAQ. The V segment lost 6 bases and the J segment 1 base; nucleotides outside the gene matches: 14. In nucleotides, the CDR3 is TGTGCCAGCAGACAAAAAGCGTCCGGGACAGGGCGCACAGATACGCAGTATTTT. As protein: CASRQKASGTGRTDTQYF.

The sample holds a few counts of this clonotype. The chain joins TRBV4-2 to TRBJ1-1, with 8 bases lining up with TRBD1. CDR1 and CDR2 from the germline V gene are LGHNA and YNFKEQ. With 3 bases clipped from V and 1 base from J, the junction kept 10 bases outside the gene matches. The CDR3 is made up of 17 amino acids. Written as DNA, the CDR3 is TGTGCCAGCAGCCATGGGCAGACAGGGGCGGGGAACACTGAAGCTTTCTTT. Translating gives CASSHGQTGAGNTEAFF.

This clonotype was seen many times. The gene calls are TRBV5-1 and TRBJ1-2, with a tentative D call TRBD1 (6 bases). CDR1 and CDR2 from the germline V gene are SGHRS and YFSETQ. CDR3 length: 12 amino acids. Trimming removed 4 bases from V and 6 bases from J, with 10 bases in between. The CDR3 DNA reads as TGCGCCAGCAGCCCAGGGGTGGATGGCTACACCTTC. Amino acid sequence: CASSPGVDGYTF.

The chain has TRBV3-1 and TRBJ2-5, with TRBD2 matching 9 bases. V lost 1 base, J lost 4 bases, and 4 bases stayed unmatched. The CDR3 spans 15 residues. Germline CDR1 LGHDT, CDR2 YNNKEL (reference sequence). Written as DNA, the CDR3 is TGTGCCAGCAGCCAAGTAGCGGGGGATCGAGAGACCCAGTACTTC. Translated, it gives CASSQVAGDRETQYF.

This chain joins TRBV7-3 and TRBJ2-3, with TRBD2 matching over 10 bases. Trimming removed 4 bases from V and 2 bases from J; junction bases left unmatched: 21. Germline V gives CDR1 SGHTA, CDR2 FQGTGA. This CDR3 is 21 amino acids long. CDR3 DNA sequence: TGTGCCAGCAGCTCCTCCTCGACCAGTCTAGCGGGGGCCGAGTACACAGATACGCAGTATTTT. This encodes CASSSSSTSLAGAEYTDTQYF.

The chain joins TRBV3-1 to TRBJ1-4; tentatively, D is TRBD1 (6 bases). V was clipped by 4 bases and J by 8 bases, with 17 bases between them. Germline lookup yields CDR1 LGHDT and CDR2 YNNKEL (reference sequence). This CDR3 contains 15 residues. The CDR3 coding sequence is TGTGCCAGCAGCCCAGCTCGCAGGGGAGACGAAAAACTGTTTTTT. This codes for CASSPARRGDEKLFF.

This clonotype was seen a handful of times. The chain has TRBV20-1 and TRBJ2-7; possibly TRBD2 for D (6 bases). Germline V gene lookup returns CDR1 DFQATT and CDR2 SNEGSKA (reference sequence). There are 13 residues in the CDR3. Trimming left V 3 bases short and J 2 bases short, with 11 bases between. CDR3: CSASRDSTYEQYF. The CDR3 nucleotides are TGCAGTGCTAGCAGGGACTCTACCTACGAGCAGTACTTC.

This clonotype was picked up a small number of times. V gene TRBV5-1 combines with J gene TRBJ1-3, with D possibly being TRBD1 (5 bases). The CDR3 extends over 14 amino acids. From germline, CDR1 is SGHRS and CDR2 YFSETQ. With 3 bases removed from V and 2 bases from J, the gap between germline ends came to 9 bases. The CDR3 DNA reads as TGCGCCAGCAGCTGGGACGGAGCTGGAAACACCATATATTTT. This gives the protein CASSWDGAGNTIYF.

This chain connects TRBV7-2 to TRBJ2-5, with 14 bases identical to TRBD2. The CDR3 extends over 15 amino acids. Trimming at V came to 5 bases and at J to 5 bases, leaving 4 bases not matched to a gene. Germline V lookup: CDR1 SGHTA, CDR2 FQGNSA. The CDR3 spells CASSATSGGAETQYF. CDR3 nucleotide sequence: TGTGCCAGCAGCGCGACTAGCGGGGGGGCGGAGACCCAGTACTTC.

This clonotype was seen a handful of times. The rearrangement joins TRBV7-9 to TRBJ2-1, with D maybe TRBD1 (5 bases). The V gene's germline CDR1 is SEHNR and CDR2 FQNEAQ (reference sequence). The CDR3 sequence is 11 residues long. V was clipped by 6 bases and J by 15 bases, with 15 bases between them. The CDR3 protein is CASSPGQGPFF. The CDR3 DNA is TGTGCCAGCAGTCCTGGGCAGGGTCCGTTCTTC.

A few counts support this clonotype. V usage is TRBV6-1 and J usage is TRBJ1-5; maybe TRBD1 (5 bases). The CDR3 is 14 residues long. Germline loops: CDR1 MNHNS, CDR2 SASEGT. V lost 5 bases to trimming and J lost 7 bases, with 15 bases between them. The CDR3 region is CASSPNRREQPQHF. The CDR3, as DNA: TGTGCCAGCAGTCCAAACAGGAGGGAACAGCCCCAGCATTTT.

The rearrangement links TRBV12-3 or TRBV12-4 to TRBJ2-4; 9 nucleotides line up with TRBD2. CDR3 length: 20 residues. Trimming removed 5 bases from V and 6 bases from J; junction bases left unmatched: 23. DNA for the CDR3: TGTGCCAGCAGTCCCCCGGCCTGGATAGCGGGGGCCAGAGGGGGAAACATTCAGTACTTC. Amino acids: CASSPPAWIAGARGGNIQYF.

The table lists this clonotype with many counts. The chain combines TRBV7-2 with TRBJ2-5; no clear D. This CDR3 has 15 residues. Trimming pared 0 bases from V and 5 bases from J, leaving 13 bases between. Germline-derived CDR1 and CDR2 are SGHTA and FQGNSA. In nucleotides, the CDR3 is TGTGCCAGCAGCTTAGCGCAAGGGTCGAGGGAGACCCAGTACTTC. This translates into CASSLAQGSRETQYF.

Ten or more counts support this clonotype. The V call is TRBV4-3, the J call TRBJ1-5; D is ambiguous. This CDR3 has 16 residues. The germline CDR1 and CDR2 sequences are LGHNA and YSLEER. The V end lost 0 bases, the J end lost 7 bases, and 16 bases lay between the germline ends. The CDR3 here is CASSQDLPGYGQPQHF. Here the CDR3 DNA reads TGCGCCAGCAGCCAAGATCTTCCAGGCTATGGCCAGCCCCAGCATTTT.

This rearrangement joins TRBV4-3 to TRBJ2-5; D unresolved. CDR1 LGHNA and CDR2 YSLEER come from the germline V gene. The CDR3 sequence is 15 residues long. The V gene lost 2 bases and the J gene lost 5 bases, with 15 bases spanning the gap. CDR3 in DNA: TGCGCCAGCAGCCAAAAGGATTGGTATTCTGAGACCCAGTACTTC. As protein: CASSQKDWYSETQYF.

J is TRBJ2-4 and V is TRBV7-9; D assignment may be TRBD1 or TRBD2 (5 bases each). The CDR3 spans 17 residues. CDR1 is SEHNR and CDR2 is FQNEAQ in the germline V gene (reference sequence). V was pared by 1 base and J by 1 base, with 14 bases between. CDR3 residues: CASSLEGTSVAKNIQYF. CDR3 DNA sequence: TGTGCCAGCAGCTTAGAGGGGACCAGCGTGGCCAAAAACATTCAGTACTTC.

The chain employs TRBV20-1 and TRBJ2-7; TRBD2 aligns across 8 bases. CDR3 length: 13 residues. CDR1 and CDR2 from the germline V gene are DFQATT and SNEGSKA (reference sequence). CDR3 in amino acids: CLASGGHSYEQYV. The CDR3 coding sequence is TGCTTAGCAAGCGGGGGCCACTCCTACGAGCAGTACGTC.

In this sample, this clonotype turned up a few times. The rearrangement links TRBV5-1 to TRBJ1-5; a possible D gene is TRBD1 (5 bases). This CDR3 contains 15 residues. The germline V gene has CDR1 SGHRS and CDR2 YFSETQ. V dropped 1 base and J dropped 6 bases, with 14 bases sitting between them. Here the CDR3 reads CASSLRGEGGQPQHF. In DNA form, the CDR3 reads TGCGCCAGCAGCTTGAGGGGCGAAGGAGGTCAGCCCCAGCATTTT.

This sequence joins TRBV5-6 and TRBJ1-2; D perhaps matches TRBD1 (5 bases). The germline CDR1 and CDR2 sequences are SGHDT and YYEEEE. The CDR3 is 13 amino acids. Trimming removed 4 bases at V and 6 bases at J, with 13 bases between. The CDR3 loop is CASSPRQRHGYTF. The CDR3 DNA sequence: TGTGCCAGCAGCCCTCGACAGAGGCATGGCTACACCTTC.

This clonotype was seen many times. The chain recombines TRBV11-3 with TRBJ2-1; weak D call: TRBD2 (6 bases). V lost 1 base and J 5 bases, leaving 9 bases between the germline ends. The CDR3 spans 14 residues. Germline V gene sequence: CDR1 SGHNT, CDR2 YENEEA. CDR3 nucleotide sequence: TGTGCCAGCAGCTTAGGGGGGGACGACAATGAGCAGTTCTTC. Protein sequence: CASSLGGDDNEQFF.

This chain joins TRBV12-3 or TRBV12-4 and TRBJ1-2; a possible D gene is TRBD1 (5 bases). The CDR3 length is 13 residues. V lost 1 base, J lost 7 bases, and 10 bases lay in between. CDR3 residues: CASSLGGVLGYTF. CDR3 nucleotides: TGTGCCAGCAGTTTAGGGGGCGTTCTTGGCTACACCTTC.